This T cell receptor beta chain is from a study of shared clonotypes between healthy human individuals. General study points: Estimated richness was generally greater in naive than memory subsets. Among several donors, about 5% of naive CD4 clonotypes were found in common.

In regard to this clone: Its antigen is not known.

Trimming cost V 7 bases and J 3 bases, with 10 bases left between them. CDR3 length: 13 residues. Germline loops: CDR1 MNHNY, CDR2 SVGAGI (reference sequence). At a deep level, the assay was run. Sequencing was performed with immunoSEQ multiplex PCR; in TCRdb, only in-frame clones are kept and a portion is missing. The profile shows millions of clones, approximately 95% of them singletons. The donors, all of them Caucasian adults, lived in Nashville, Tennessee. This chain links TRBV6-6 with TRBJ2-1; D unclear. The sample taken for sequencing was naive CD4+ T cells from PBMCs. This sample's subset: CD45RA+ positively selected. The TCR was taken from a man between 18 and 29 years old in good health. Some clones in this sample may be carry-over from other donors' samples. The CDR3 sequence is CASNLDRYNEQFF. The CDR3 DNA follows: TGTGCCAGCAATCTAGACCGCTACAATGAGCAGTTCTTC.